These 27 T cell receptor beta chains share one sample of origin, sequenced in a study of T cell responses to AZD1222 COVID-19 vaccine. Profiling relied on immunoSEQ multiplex PCR, and the TCRdb table lists in-frame clones only, not all of them. In the table there are under 150,000 clones, 85% to 95% of which are singletons. The material was peripheral blood, obtained on day 0 of AZD1222 vaccination. These receptors came from an adult in good health.

Here the CDR3 reads CASSPDGLSNSPLHF. CDR3 nucleotides: TGCGCCAGCAGCCCAGATGGCCTTTCTAATTCACCCCTCCACTTT. V usage is TRBV4-1 and J usage is TRBJ1-6; D uncertain. V lost 4 bases to trimming and J lost 6 bases, with 13 bases between them. The V gene's germline CDR1 is MGHRA and CDR2 YSYEKL. The CDR3 covers 15 residues.

The V and J genes are TRBV7-3 and TRBJ2-7, with 8 nucleotides matching TRBD2. J lost 0 bases, V lost 5 bases, and 6 bases had no gene match. Germline V gene data show CDR1 as SGHTA and CDR2 as FQGTGA. The CDR3 runs 15 residues. In DNA form, the CDR3 reads TGTGCCAGCAGCCAATTAGCGGGAATCTCCTACGAGCAGTACTTC. Encoded protein: CASSQLAGISYEQYF.

V is TRBV10-3 and J is TRBJ2-1; 12 bases line up with TRBD2. The CDR3 contains 15 residues. Trimming took 0 bases from V and 7 from J; bases not matched to a gene: 1. Per germline, CDR1 ENHRY and CDR2 SYGVKD. Here the CDR3 DNA reads TGTGCCATCAGTGAGTCCCTAGCGGGGGGGAATGAGCAGTTCTTC. Protein sequence: CAISESLAGGNEQFF.

The chain links TRBV28 to TRBJ2-7; TRBD1 or TRBD2 may be the D gene (5 bases each). Per the germline V gene, CDR1 is MDHEN and CDR2 is SYDVKM. This CDR3 region has 14 residues. V was trimmed by 5 bases and J by 3 bases, leaving 14 bases between them. The CDR3 nucleotides read TGTGCCAGCAGTCCCCGGGACCGACACTACGAGCAGTACTTC. This encodes CASSPRDRHYEQYF.

The gene calls are TRBV7-9 and TRBJ2-1, with D tentatively TRBD2 (5 bases). The germline CDR1 and CDR2 sequences are SEHNR and FQNEAQ (reference sequence). The V end lost 8 bases, the J end lost 0 bases, and 8 bases lay between the germline ends. This CDR3 is 13 amino acids long. The CDR3 sequence is CASGLSSYNEQFF. CDR3 in DNA: TGTGCCAGCGGACTCAGCTCCTACAATGAGCAGTTCTTC.

The rearrangement uses TRBV28 and TRBJ2-2; maybe TRBD2 (5 bases). This CDR3 region has 16 residues. Germline CDR1 reads MDHEN; CDR2 reads SYDVKM. V was shortened by 6 bases and J by 5 bases, with 19 bases between the two germline ends. The CDR3 DNA is TGTGCCAGCAGCCTCCGGAGGACCGCCGATACCGGGGAGCTGTTTTTT. Protein sequence: CASSLRRTADTGELFF.

This chain uses TRBV19 with TRBJ1-1; D unclear. The CDR3 is 11 residues long. The germline V gene has CDR1 LNHDA and CDR2 SQIVND (reference sequence). Trimming removed 7 bases at V and 5 bases at J, with 8 bases between. CDR3 residues: CASTVWTEAFF. For the CDR3, the DNA is TGTGCCAGTACGGTGTGGACTGAAGCTTTCTTT.

This chain uses TRBV11-2 with TRBJ2-1; a possible D gene is TRBD2 (5 bases). V was trimmed by 6 bases and J by 7 bases, leaving 13 bases between them. In germline, CDR1 is SGHAT, CDR2 FQNNGV. There are 13 residues in the CDR3. The CDR3 coding sequence is TGTGCCAGCAGGCCCGGGGAGAGTAATGAGCAGTTCTTC. Its protein product is CASRPGESNEQFF.

The chain is built from TRBV27 and TRBJ2-7, with D possibly being TRBD2 (5 bases). CDR3 size: 13 residues. With 7 bases removed from V and 3 bases from J, the gap between germline ends came to 13 bases. CDR1 and CDR2 from the germline V gene are MNHEY and SMNVEV (reference sequence). The CDR3: CASTWLGSYEQYF. The CDR3 DNA sequence: TGTGCCAGCACTTGGTTAGGGAGCTACGAGCAGTACTTC.

This chain joins TRBV4-1 and TRBJ1-1, with D unresolved. Germline lookup yields CDR1 MGHRA and CDR2 YSYEKL. The CDR3 runs to 15 residues. V was pared by 0 bases and J by 0 bases, with 8 bases between. The DNA of the CDR3 is TGCGCCAGCAGCCAAGATCGAAACATGAACACTGAAGCTTTCTTT. Encoded protein: CASSQDRNMNTEAFF.

The chain combines TRBV7-8 with TRBJ1-5; D is ambiguous. The CDR3 length is 16 residues. Looked up from germline, CDR1 is SGHVS and CDR2 is FQNEAQ. V was clipped by 3 bases and J by 1 base, with 13 bases between them. This CDR3 reads CASSFRDWYSNQPQHF. CDR3 bases: TGTGCCAGCAGCTTTAGGGATTGGTACAGCAATCAGCCCCAGCATTTT.

The genes are TRBV11-2 and TRBJ2-7; no clear D gene. The V and J ends lost 1 base and 5 bases respectively, with 3 bases between them. CDR1 is SGHAT and CDR2 is FQNNGV in the germline V gene. This CDR3 region has 11 residues. DNA of the CDR3: TGTGCCAGCAGCTTAGGCCACGAGCAGTACTTC. It is translated as CASSLGHEQYF.

The chain joins TRBV20-1 to TRBJ1-1; no definite D call. The CDR3 loop spans 10 amino acids. Germline-derived CDR1 and CDR2 are DFQATT and SNEGSKA (reference sequence). V lost 7 bases and J 7 bases, leaving 10 bases between the germline ends. Written as DNA, the CDR3 is TGCAGTGGATGGGCGAATGAAGCTTTCTTT. Protein product: CSGWANEAFF.

The V gene is TRBV29-1, the J gene TRBJ1-1; D is possibly TRBD1 (5 bases). Germline CDR1 SQVTM, CDR2 ANQGSEA. V lost 7 bases and J lost 0, with 12 bases in between. This CDR3 spans 13 amino acids. The CDR3 is CSAVGGLNTEAFF. The CDR3 nucleotides read TGCAGCGCCGTGGGGGGGTTGAACACTGAAGCTTTCTTT.

V and J are TRBV19 and TRBJ2-7; the D gene could be TRBD1 or TRBD2 (5 bases each). Trimming shortened V by 0 bases and J by 6 bases, and 15 bases separated the two germline ends. CDR3 length equals 15 residues. Germline loops: CDR1 LNHDA, CDR2 SQIVND (reference sequence). The CDR3 nucleotides are TGTGCCAGTAGTATAGATTTTGTCGCCGGGGCCGAGCAGTACTTC. Translation gives CASSIDFVAGAEQYF.

The genes are TRBV27 and TRBJ2-2; 8 bases line up with TRBD1. The CDR3 runs to 17 residues. Germline CDR1 and CDR2: MNHEY and SMNVEV (reference sequence). The ends lost 5 bases at V and 1 base at J; junction bases unmatched: 9. The CDR3 region has the DNA TGTGCCAGCAGTCTGTCAGGACAGGGCCTGAACACCGGGGAGCTGTTTTTT. Amino acids: CASSLSGQGLNTGELFF.

The chain uses TRBV3-1 (or the pseudogene TRBV3-2) and TRBJ1-1, with D hard to call. Germline CDR1 LGHDT, CDR2 YNNKEL (reference sequence). This CDR3 has 14 amino acids. Trimming took 2 bases from V and 4 from J, leaving 11 bases between them. The CDR3 DNA follows: TGTGCCAGCAGCCAATTTGGGCGGGGCACTGAAGCTTTCTTT. Translation gives CASSQFGRGTEAFF.

The genes are TRBV28 and TRBJ2-7, with 9 bases fitting TRBD2. CDR1 MDHEN and CDR2 SYDVKM come from the germline V gene. The V gene end was trimmed by 3 bases and the J gene end by 3 bases; junction bases not matched to a gene: 6. CDR3 length equals 15 residues. The DNA of the CDR3 is TGTGCCAGCAGTTTGCCACTAGCGGGCCACTACGAGCAGTACTTC. This encodes CASSLPLAGHYEQYF. Using reference TRBV28 and TRBJ2-7 for the parts outside the CDR3, the full variable domain is DVKVTQSSRYLVKRTGEKVFLECVQDMDHENMFWYRQDPGLGLRLIYFSYDVKMKEKGDIPEGYSVSREKKERFSLILESASTNQTSMYLCASSLPLAGHYEQYFGPGTRLTVT.

The V gene is TRBV2, the J gene TRBJ1-1; weak D call: TRBD1 (5 bases). The CDR3 sequence is 13 residues long. V was shortened by 11 bases and J by 3 bases, with 16 bases between the two germline ends. The germline V gene encodes CDR1 SNHLY and CDR2 FYNNEI. In DNA form, the CDR3 reads TGTGCCTCCTGGCAGGAGGGGTACACTGAAGCTTTCTTT. Protein: CASWQEGYTEAFF.

The V gene is TRBV6-2 or TRBV6-3, the J gene TRBJ2-2; TRBD1 matches at 7 bases. In germline, CDR1 is MNHEY, CDR2 SVGEGT. The CDR3 loop spans 16 amino acids. The V and J ends lost 2 bases and 6 bases, in that order; junction bases with no gene match: 9. The CDR3 nucleotides read TGTGCCAGCAGTTACGGGCAGGGGGTAGACCCCGGGGAGCTGTTTTTT. It encodes CASSYGQGVDPGELFF.

The genes are TRBV7-6 and TRBJ2-5, with TRBD1 identical over 8 bases. The CDR3 consists of 13 residues. V gave up 7 bases and J gave up 5 bases; unmatched junction bases: 6. CDR1 and CDR2 from the germline V gene are SGHVS and FNYEAQ. CDR3 in DNA: TGTGCCAGCAAAAACACAGGGGGTGAGACCCAGTACTTC. This gives the protein CASKNTGGETQYF.

The CDR3 spells CSASWERSYNEQFF. The CDR3, as DNA: TGCAGTGCTAGTTGGGAACGTTCCTACAATGAGCAGTTCTTC. This chain links TRBV20-1 with TRBJ2-1, with D uncertain. V shed 3 bases and J shed 1 base, with 10 bases lying between them. CDR1 is DFQATT, CDR2 SNEGSKA, per germline (reference sequence). The CDR3 spans 14 residues.

The chain carries TRBV20-1 and TRBJ1-4, with TRBD1 matching over 9 bases. V shed 5 bases and J 11 bases; nucleotides not matched to a gene: 3. The CDR3 sequence is 11 residues long. In germline, CDR1 is DFQATT, CDR2 SNEGSKA (reference sequence). The CDR3 coding sequence is TGCAGTGCTCTTGGACAGGGGAAACTGTTTTTT. This translates into CSALGQGKLFF.

V gene TRBV27 combines with J gene TRBJ1-5; TRBD1 matches at 8 bases. With 6 bases clipped from V and 5 bases from J, the junction kept 6 bases outside the gene matches. The germline V gene has CDR1 MNHEY and CDR2 SMNVEV (reference sequence). The length of the CDR3 is 14 residues. Written as DNA, the CDR3 is TGTGCCAGCAGAAACACAGGGGGTGATCAGCCCCAGCATTTT. This encodes CASRNTGGDQPQHF.

The genes are TRBV7-9 and TRBJ1-3; D gene ambiguous. V was cut by 6 bases and J by 2 bases, with 11 bases left in between. The CDR3 is made up of 14 amino acids. From germline, CDR1 is SEHNR and CDR2 FQNEAQ (reference sequence). DNA for the CDR3: TGTGCCAGCAGTCCCGTAGGACCTGGAAACACCATATATTTT. Protein: CASSPVGPGNTIYF.

This clone was counted once. The CDR3 DNA follows: TGTGCCAGCAGGTCCGGGACACCCGGAAACACCATATATTTT. Its protein product is CASRSGTPGNTIYF. The chain is built from TRBV6-5 and TRBJ1-3, with D perhaps TRBD1 (6 bases). CDR3 length: 14 amino acids. V lost 6 bases, J lost 4 bases, and 13 bases lay in between. Germline CDR1 MNHEY, CDR2 SVGAGI.

This clone was counted a few times. The gene calls are TRBV29-1 and TRBJ1-4, with 7 bases matching TRBD1. The ends lost 6 bases at V and 4 bases at J; junction bases unmatched: 2. The CDR3 is 12 amino acids. Germline CDR1 is SQVTM and CDR2 is ANQGSEA. Written as DNA, the CDR3 is TGCAGCGTACGGGACAGTAATGAAAAACTGTTTTTT. Protein sequence: CSVRDSNEKLFF.